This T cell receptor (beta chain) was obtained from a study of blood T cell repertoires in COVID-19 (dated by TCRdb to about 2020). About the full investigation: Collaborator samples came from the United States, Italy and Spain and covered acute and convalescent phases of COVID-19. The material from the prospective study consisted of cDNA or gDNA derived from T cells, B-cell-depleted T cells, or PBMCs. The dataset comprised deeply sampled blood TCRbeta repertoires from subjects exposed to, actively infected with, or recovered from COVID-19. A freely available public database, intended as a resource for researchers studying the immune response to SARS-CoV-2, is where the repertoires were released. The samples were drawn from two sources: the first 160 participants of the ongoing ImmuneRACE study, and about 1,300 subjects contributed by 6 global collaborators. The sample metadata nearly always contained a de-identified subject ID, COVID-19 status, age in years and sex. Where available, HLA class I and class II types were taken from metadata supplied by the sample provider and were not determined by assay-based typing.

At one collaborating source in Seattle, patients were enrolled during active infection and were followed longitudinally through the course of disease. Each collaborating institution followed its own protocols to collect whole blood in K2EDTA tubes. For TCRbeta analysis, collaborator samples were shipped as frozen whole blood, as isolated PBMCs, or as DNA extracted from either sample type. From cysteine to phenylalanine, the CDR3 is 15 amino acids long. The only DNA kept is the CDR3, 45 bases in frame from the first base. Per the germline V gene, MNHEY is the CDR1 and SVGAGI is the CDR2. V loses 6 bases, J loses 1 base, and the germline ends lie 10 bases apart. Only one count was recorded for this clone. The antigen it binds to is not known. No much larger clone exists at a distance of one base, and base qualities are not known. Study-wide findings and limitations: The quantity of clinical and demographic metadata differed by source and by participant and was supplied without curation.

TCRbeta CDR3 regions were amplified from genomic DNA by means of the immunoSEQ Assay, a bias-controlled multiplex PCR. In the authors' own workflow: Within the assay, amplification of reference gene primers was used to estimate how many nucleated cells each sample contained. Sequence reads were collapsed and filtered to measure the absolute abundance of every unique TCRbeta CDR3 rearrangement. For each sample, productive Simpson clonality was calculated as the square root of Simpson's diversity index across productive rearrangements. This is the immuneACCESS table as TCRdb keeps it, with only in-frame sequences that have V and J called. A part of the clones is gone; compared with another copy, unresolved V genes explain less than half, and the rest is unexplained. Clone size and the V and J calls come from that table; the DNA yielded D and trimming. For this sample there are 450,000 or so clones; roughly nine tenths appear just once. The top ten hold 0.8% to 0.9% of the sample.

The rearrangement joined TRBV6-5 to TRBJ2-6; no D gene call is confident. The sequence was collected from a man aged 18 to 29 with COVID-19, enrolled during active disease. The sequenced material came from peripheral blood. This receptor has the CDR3 CASRQTASGANVLTF. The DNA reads TGTGCCAGCAGGCAAACTGCGTCTGGGGCCAACGTCCTGACTTTC.